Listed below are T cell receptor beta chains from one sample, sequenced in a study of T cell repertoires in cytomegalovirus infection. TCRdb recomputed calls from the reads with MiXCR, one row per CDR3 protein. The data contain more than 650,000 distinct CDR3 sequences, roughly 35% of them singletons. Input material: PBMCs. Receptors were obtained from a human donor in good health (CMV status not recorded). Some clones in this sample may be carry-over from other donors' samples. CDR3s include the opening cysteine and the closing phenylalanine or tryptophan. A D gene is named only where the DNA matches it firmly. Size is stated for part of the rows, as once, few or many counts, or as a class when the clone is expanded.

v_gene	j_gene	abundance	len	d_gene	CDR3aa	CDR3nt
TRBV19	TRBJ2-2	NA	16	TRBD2	CASYPKGRGHTGELFF	TGTGCCAGCTACCCTAAAGGGAGGGGTCACACCGGGGAGCTGTTTTTT
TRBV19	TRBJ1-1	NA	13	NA	CASSIEGFSEAFF	TGTGCCAGTAGTATAGAGGGCTTCTCTGAAGCTTTCTTT
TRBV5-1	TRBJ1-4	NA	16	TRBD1	CASSPDRERTNEKLFF	TGCGCCAGCAGCCCGGACAGGGAAAGAACTAATGAAAAACTGTTTTTT
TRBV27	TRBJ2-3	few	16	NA	CASSLSEEGSQDTQYF	TGTGCCAGCAGTTTATCGGAGGAGGGCTCTCAAGATACGCAGTATTTT
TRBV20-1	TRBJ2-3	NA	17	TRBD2	CSARGPFGRGGTDTQYF	TGCAGTGCTAGAGGTCCCTTTGGGCGGGGGGGCACAGATACGCAGTATTTT
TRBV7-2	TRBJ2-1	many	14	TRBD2	CASIKTSDHNEQFF	TGTGCCTCTATAAAAACTAGCGATCACAATGAGCAGTTCTTC
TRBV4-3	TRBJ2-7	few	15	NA	CASSQGVGVPYEQYF	TGCGCCAGCAGCCAAGGAGTAGGGGTTCCCTACGAGCAGTACTTC
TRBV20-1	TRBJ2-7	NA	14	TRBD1	CSANPGQGVYEQYF	TGCAGTGCCAACCCGGGACAGGGGGTCTACGAGCAGTACTTC
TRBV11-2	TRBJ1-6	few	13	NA	CASSLEMDSPLHF	TGTGCCAGCAGCTTAGAAATGGATTCACCCCTCCACTTT
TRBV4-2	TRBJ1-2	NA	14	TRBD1	CASSQQDRAYGYTF	TGTGCCAGCAGCCAACAGGACAGGGCCTATGGCTACACCTTC
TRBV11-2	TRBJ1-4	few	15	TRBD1	CASSLQGQGPEKLFF	TGTGCCAGCAGCTTACAGGGACAGGGCCCCGAAAAACTGTTTTTT
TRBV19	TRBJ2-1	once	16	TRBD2	CASRDFGRAPYNEQFF	TGTGCCAGTAGAGACTTCGGGAGGGCCCCCTACAATGAGCAGTTCTTC
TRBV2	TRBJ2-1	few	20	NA	CASSAFLGGDSLRSYNEQFF	TGTGCCAGCAGTGCCTTCCTCGGGGGGGACAGCTTAAGGTCCTACAATGAGCAGTTCTTC
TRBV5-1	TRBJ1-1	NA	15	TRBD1	CASSWRTGEGTEAFF	TGCGCCAGCAGCTGGCGGACAGGGGAAGGGACTGAAGCTTTCTTT
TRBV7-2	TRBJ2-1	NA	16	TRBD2	CASSLFWRGDYNEQFF	TGTGCCAGCAGCTTATTTTGGCGGGGGGACTACAATGAGCAGTTCTTC
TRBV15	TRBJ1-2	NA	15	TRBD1	CATSIGQGVLYGYTF	TGTGCCACCAGCATCGGACAGGGGGTCCTCTATGGCTACACCTTC
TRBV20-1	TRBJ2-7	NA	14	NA	CSARVRGRDYEQYF	TGCAGTGCTAGAGTCAGAGGCAGGGACTACGAGCAGTACTTC
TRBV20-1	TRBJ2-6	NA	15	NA	CSARTVHSGANVLTF	TGCAGTGCTAGGACAGTCCACTCTGGGGCCAACGTCCTGACTTTC
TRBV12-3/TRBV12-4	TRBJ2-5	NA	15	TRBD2	CASAEAGGTEETQYF	TGTGCCAGCGCCGAAGCGGGGGGTACGGAAGAGACCCAGTACTTC
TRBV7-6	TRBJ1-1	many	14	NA	CASSHRDRNTEAFF	TGTGCCAGCAGCCACCGAGACAGGAACACTGAAGCTTTCTTT
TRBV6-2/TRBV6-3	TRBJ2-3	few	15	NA	CASSRGRGTTDTQYF	TGTGCCAGCAGTAGGGGGCGGGGTACCACAGATACGCAGTATTTT
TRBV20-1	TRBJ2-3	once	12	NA	CSARSGGPTQYF	TGCAGTGCTAGGTCGGGGGGCCCTACGCAGTATTTT
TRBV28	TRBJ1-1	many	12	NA	CASSPLSGEAFF	TGTGCCAGCAGTCCGCTCAGTGGTGAAGCTTTCTTT
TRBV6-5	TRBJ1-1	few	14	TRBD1	CASSLSLKHRGAFF	TGTGCCAGCAGTCTTTCCTTAAAACACAGGGGTGCTTTCTTT
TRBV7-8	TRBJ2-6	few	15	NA	CASSRDRSGANVLTF	TGTGCCAGCAGCCGGGATCGCTCTGGGGCCAACGTCCTGACTTTC
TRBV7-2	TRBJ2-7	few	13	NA	CASSKEKRYEQYF	TGTGCCAGCTCAAAGGAGAAGAGATACGAGCAGTACTTC
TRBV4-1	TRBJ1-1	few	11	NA	CASSQAGGAFF	TGCGCCAGCAGCCAAGCGGGAGGAGCTTTCTTT
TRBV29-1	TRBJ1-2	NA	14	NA	CSVEDPQNNYGYTF	TGCAGCGTTGAAGATCCCCAGAATAACTATGGCTACACCTTC
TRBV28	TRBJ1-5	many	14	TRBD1	CASSPQGGNQPQHF	TGTGCCAGCAGTCCCCAGGGGGGAAATCAGCCCCAGCATTTT
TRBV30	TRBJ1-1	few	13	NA	CAFLGGMNTEAFF	TGTGCCTTCTTAGGGGGGATGAACACTGAAGCTTTCTTT
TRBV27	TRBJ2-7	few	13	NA	CASSSLPSIEQYF	TGTGCCAGCAGTTCTCTCCCCAGTATCGAGCAGTACTTC
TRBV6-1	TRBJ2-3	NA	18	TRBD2	CASSEFTASGGYTDTQYF	TGTGCCAGCAGTGAATTCACGGCTAGCGGGGGATACACAGATACGCAGTATTTT
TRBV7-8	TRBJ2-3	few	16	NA	CASSFRLGEGADTQYF	TGTGCCAGCAGCTTCCGCCTCGGGGAGGGGGCAGATACGCAGTATTTT
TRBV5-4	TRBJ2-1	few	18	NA	CASSLPLSAGAAYNEQFF	TGTGCCAGCAGCTTGCCTCTGTCGGCCGGGGCGGCCTACAATGAGCAGTTCTTC
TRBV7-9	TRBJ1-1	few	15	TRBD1	CASSLRGQLNTEAFF	TGTGCCAGCAGCTTAAGGGGGCAGTTGAACACTGAAGCTTTCTTT
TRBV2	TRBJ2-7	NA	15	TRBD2	CASSDLAGVWDEQYF	TGTGCCAGCAGTGACCTAGCGGGGGTTTGGGACGAGCAGTACTTC
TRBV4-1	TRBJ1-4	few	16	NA	CASSQAGTPWTEKLFF	TGCGCCAGCAGCCAGGCCGGGACCCCGTGGACTGAAAAACTGTTTTTT
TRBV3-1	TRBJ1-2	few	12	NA	CASSAFRDGYTF	TGTGCCAGCAGCGCATTCAGGGATGGCTACACCTTC
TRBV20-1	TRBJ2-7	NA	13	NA	CSAPDGPRYEQYF	TGCAGTGCTCCGGACGGACCACGTTACGAGCAGTACTTC
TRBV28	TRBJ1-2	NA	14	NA	CASSFSSSNYGYTF	TGTGCCAGCAGTTTCTCCAGTTCTAACTATGGCTACACCTTC
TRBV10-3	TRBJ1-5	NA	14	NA	CAISDPGADQPQHF	TGTGCCATCAGTGACCCGGGAGCCGATCAGCCCCAGCATTTT
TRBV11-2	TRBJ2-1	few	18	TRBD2	CASVRQGIFSGRYNEQFF	TGTGCCAGCGTCAGACAGGGCATTTTCAGCGGGAGGTACAATGAGCAGTTCTTC